The 8 T cell receptor beta chains presented below share a single source sample, sequenced in a study of T cells in localized non-small cell lung cancer. The assay was immunoSEQ multiplex PCR, and TCRdb's table has in-frame clones only and misses some. The table lists 58,000 or so clones, 75% to 90% of them singletons. The sequencing used peripheral blood, collected before any cancer treatment. The receptor set was obtained from a woman aged 40-70 years with stage I lung adenocarcinoma.

This chain connects TRBV7-8 to TRBJ2-3; maybe TRBD2 (5 bases). V was pared by 4 bases and J by 5 bases, with 13 bases between. The CDR3 has 14 residues. Per germline, CDR1 SGHVS and CDR2 FQNEAQ. The CDR3 reads CASSSLGGGDTQYF. CDR3 coding DNA: TGTGCCAGCAGCTCACTCGGAGGCGGAGATACGCAGTATTTT.

The chain combines TRBV29-1 with TRBJ1-1, with D maybe TRBD1 (6 bases). V gave up 6 bases and J gave up 7 bases, with 15 bases separating them. Germline loops: CDR1 SQVTM, CDR2 ANQGSEA. This CDR3 has 12 amino acids. In nucleotides, the CDR3 is TGCAGCGTCTCTTGGACAGCGAGTGAAGCTTTCTTT. It translates to CSVSWTASEAFF.

By share, this clone counts as medium-sized. The chain employs TRBV9 and TRBJ2-5; 15 bases match TRBD2. Trimming took 4 bases from V and 3 from J; bases not matched to a gene: 7. CDR1 and CDR2 from the germline V gene are SGDLS and YYNGEE. There are 17 residues in the CDR3. Here the CDR3 reads CASSPRTSGGDEETQYF. Here the CDR3 DNA reads TGTGCCAGCAGCCCCCGGACTAGCGGGGGGGATGAAGAGACCCAGTACTTC. Using reference TRBV9 and TRBJ2-5 for the parts outside the CDR3, the full variable domain is DSGVTQTPKHLITATGQRVTLRCSPRSGDLSVYWYQQSLDQGLQFLIQYYNGEERAKGNILERFSAQQFPDLHSELNLSSLELGDSALYFCASSPRTSGGDEETQYFGPGTRLLVL.

J is TRBJ2-7 and V is TRBV7-8; 7 bases fit TRBD2. CDR3 length: 14 residues. Looked up from germline, CDR1 is SGHVS and CDR2 is FQNEAQ. With 4 bases clipped from V and 3 bases from J, the junction kept 6 bases outside the gene matches. The chain's CDR3 is CASSSRASGYEQYF. CDR3 bases: TGTGCCAGCAGCTCGCGGGCTAGCGGCTACGAGCAGTACTTC.

The table lists this clone with a few counts. The J gene is TRBJ1-2, the V gene TRBV18, with a weak D call TRBD1 (5 bases). Trimming left V 3 bases short and J 6 bases short, with 11 bases between. The CDR3 covers 13 residues. CDR1 and CDR2 (germline): KGHSH, LQKENI. CDR3 amino acids: CASSPSVGDGYTF. The CDR3, as DNA: TGTGCCAGCTCACCGTCAGTGGGGGATGGCTACACCTTC.

The chain employs TRBV2 and TRBJ1-1; D uncertain. Germline V lookup: CDR1 SNHLY, CDR2 FYNNEI. This CDR3 is 13 amino acids long. Deletions cut 3 bases from V and 1 base from J, with 6 bases between. The CDR3: CASSDEENTEAFF. CDR3 sequence (DNA): TGTGCCAGCAGTGATGAGGAGAACACTGAAGCTTTCTTT.

V and J are TRBV9 and TRBJ1-2; possible D gene TRBD1, 6 bases. Germline CDR1 is SGDLS and CDR2 is YYNGEE. Trimming took off 4 bases at V and 2 bases at J, with 15 bases between the two ends. The CDR3 length is 15 residues. CDR3 DNA: TGTGCCAGCAGCCCGAGAGCAGGGGTCAACTATGGCTACACCTTC. Translated, it gives CASSPRAGVNYGYTF.

The chain has TRBV27 and TRBJ2-7, with unresolved D. Trimming pared 0 bases from V and 0 bases from J, leaving 12 bases between. CDR1 and CDR2 from the germline V gene are MNHEY and SMNVEV (reference sequence). The CDR3 sequence is 16 residues long. The CDR3 coding sequence is TGTGCCAGCAGTTTATCGCCCCGTCCAAGCTCCTACGAGCAGTACTTC. As protein: CASSLSPRPSSYEQYF.